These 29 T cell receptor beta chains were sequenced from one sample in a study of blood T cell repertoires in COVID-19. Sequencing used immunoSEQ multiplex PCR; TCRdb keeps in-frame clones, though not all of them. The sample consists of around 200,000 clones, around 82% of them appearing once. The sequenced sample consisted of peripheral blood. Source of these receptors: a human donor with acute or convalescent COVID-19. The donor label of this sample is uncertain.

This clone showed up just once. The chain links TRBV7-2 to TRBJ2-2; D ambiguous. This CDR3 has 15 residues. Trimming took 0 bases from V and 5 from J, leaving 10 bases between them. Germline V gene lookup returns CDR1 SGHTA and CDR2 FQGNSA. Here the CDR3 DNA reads TGTGCCAGCAGCTTAGCCCTAGGTGGGACCGGGGAGCTGTTTTTT. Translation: CASSLALGGTGELFF.

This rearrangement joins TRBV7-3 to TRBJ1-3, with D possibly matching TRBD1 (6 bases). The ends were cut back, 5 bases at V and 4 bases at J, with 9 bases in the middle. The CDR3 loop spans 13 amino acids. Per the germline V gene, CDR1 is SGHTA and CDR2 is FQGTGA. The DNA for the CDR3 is TGTGCCAGCAGCGCCCAGGGGGGAAACACCATATATTTT. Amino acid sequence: CASSAQGGNTIYF.

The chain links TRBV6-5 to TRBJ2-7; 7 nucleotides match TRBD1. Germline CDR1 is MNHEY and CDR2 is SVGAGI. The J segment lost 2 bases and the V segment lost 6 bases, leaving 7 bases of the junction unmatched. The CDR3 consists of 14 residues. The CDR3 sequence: CASSRQGTAYEQYF. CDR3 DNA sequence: TGTGCCAGCAGCCGACAGGGTACAGCCTACGAGCAGTACTTC.

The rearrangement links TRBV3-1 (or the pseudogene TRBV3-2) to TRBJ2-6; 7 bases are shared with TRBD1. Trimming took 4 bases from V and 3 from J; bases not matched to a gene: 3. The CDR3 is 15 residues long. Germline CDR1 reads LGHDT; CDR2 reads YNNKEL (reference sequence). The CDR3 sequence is CASSPTGRGANVLTF. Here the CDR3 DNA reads TGTGCCAGCAGCCCGACAGGGCGTGGGGCCAACGTCCTGACTTTC.

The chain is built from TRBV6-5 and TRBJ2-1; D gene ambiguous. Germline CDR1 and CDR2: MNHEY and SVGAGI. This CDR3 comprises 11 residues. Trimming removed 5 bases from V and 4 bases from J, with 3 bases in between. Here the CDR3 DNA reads TGTGCCAGCAGTCAGTACAATGAGCAGTTCTTC. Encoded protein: CASSQYNEQFF.

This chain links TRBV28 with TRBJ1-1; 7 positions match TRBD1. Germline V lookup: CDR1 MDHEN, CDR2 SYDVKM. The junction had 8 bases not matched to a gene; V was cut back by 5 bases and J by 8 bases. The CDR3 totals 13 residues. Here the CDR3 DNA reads TGTGCCAGCAGTACCAGGGACAGCCTCGAAGCTTTCTTT. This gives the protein CASSTRDSLEAFF.

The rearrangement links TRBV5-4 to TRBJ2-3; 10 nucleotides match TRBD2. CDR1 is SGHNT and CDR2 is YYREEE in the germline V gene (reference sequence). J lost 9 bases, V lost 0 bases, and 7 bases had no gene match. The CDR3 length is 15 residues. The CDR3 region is CASSLVSSGRDTQYF. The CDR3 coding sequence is TGTGCCAGCAGCTTGGTTTCTAGCGGGAGAGACACGCAGTATTTT.

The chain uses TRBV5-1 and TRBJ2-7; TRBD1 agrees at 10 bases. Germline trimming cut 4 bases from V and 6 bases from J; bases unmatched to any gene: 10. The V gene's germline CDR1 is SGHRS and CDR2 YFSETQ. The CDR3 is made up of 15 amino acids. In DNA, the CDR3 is TGCGCCAGCAGCCCCGACAGGGGGCGGACCTTCGAGCAGTACTTC. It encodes CASSPDRGRTFEQYF.

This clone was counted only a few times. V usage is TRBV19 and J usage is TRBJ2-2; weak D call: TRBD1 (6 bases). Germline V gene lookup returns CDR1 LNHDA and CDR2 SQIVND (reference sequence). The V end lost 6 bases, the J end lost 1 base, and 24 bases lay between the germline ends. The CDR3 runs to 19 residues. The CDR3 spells CASSGIGAGVYLNTGELFF. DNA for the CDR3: TGTGCCAGTAGCGGAATTGGGGCAGGGGTCTACCTGAACACCGGGGAGCTGTTTTTT. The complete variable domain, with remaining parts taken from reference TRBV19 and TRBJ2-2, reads DGGITQSPKYLFRKEGQNVTLSCEQNLNHDAMYWYRQDPGQGLRLIYYSQIVNDFQKGDIAEGYSVSREKKESFPLTVTSAQKNPTAFYLCASSGIGAGVYLNTGELFFGEGSRLTVL.

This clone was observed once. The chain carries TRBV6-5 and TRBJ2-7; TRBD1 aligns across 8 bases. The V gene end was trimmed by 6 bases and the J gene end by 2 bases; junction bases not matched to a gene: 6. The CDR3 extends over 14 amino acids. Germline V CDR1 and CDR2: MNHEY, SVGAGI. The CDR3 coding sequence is TGTGCCAGCAGCCGAGGACAGGGTACCTACGAGCAGTACTTC. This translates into CASSRGQGTYEQYF.

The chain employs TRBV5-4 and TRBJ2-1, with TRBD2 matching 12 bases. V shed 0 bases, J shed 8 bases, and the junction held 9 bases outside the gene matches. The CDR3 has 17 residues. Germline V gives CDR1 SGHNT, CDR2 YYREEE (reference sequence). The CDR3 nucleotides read TGTGCCAGCAGCTTGGCGGCTAGCGGGAGGGCCGCTTATGAGCAGTTCTTC. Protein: CASSLAASGRAAYEQFF.

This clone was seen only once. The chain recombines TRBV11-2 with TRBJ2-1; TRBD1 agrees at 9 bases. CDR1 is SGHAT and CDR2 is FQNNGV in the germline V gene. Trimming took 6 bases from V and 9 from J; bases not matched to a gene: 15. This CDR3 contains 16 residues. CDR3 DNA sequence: TGTGCCAGCAGACCCCCCGGGACAGGGTGGACGGGTGAGCAGTTCTTC. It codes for CASRPPGTGWTGEQFF.

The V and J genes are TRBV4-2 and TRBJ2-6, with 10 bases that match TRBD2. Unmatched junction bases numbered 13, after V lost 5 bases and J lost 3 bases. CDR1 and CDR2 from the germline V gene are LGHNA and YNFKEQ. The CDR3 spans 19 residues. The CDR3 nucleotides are TGTGCCAGCAGCTCAGGGGGGATAGCGGGAGGTGATGGGGCCAACGTCCTGACTTTC. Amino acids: CASSSGGIAGGDGANVLTF.

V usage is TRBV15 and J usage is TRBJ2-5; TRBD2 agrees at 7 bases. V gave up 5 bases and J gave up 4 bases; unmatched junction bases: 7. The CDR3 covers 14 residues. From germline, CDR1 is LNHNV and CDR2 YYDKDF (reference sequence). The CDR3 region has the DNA TGTGCCACCAGCCCTTGGGGGGAGGGAGAGACCCAGTACTTC. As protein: CATSPWGEGETQYF. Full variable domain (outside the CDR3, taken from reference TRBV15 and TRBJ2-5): DAMVIQNPRYQVTQFGKPVTLSCSQTLNHNVMYWYQQKSSQAPKLLFHYYDKDFNNEADTPDNFQSRRPNTSFCFLDIRSPGLGDTAMYLCATSPWGEGETQYFGPGTRLLVL.

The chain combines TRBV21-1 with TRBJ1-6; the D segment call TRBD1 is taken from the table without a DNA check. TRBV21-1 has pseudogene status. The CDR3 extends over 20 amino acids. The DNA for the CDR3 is TGTGCCAGCAGCAAAAGAATCAGGGGTCCCGGGTATCCCTATAATTCACCCCTCCACTTT. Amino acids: CASSKRIRGPGYPYNSPLHF.

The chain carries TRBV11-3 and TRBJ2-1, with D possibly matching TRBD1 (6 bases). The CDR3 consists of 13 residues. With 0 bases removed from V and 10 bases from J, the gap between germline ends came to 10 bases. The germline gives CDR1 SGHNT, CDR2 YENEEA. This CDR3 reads CASSLEGAREQFF. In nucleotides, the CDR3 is TGTGCCAGCAGCTTAGAGGGGGCCAGGGAGCAGTTCTTC.

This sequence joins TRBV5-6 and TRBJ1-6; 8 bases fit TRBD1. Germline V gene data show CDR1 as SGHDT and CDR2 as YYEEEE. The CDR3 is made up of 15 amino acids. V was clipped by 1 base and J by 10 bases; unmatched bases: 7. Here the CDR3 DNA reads TGTGCCAGCAGCTTGATGGACAGGGAATACTCACCCCTCCACTTT. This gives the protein CASSLMDREYSPLHF.

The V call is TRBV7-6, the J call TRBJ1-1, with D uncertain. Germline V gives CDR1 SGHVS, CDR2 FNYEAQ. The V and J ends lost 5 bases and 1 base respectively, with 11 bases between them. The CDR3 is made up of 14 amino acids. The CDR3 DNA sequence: TGTGCCAGCAGCCGCGAGGCGGAGAACACTGAAGCTTTCTTT. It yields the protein CASSREAENTEAFF.

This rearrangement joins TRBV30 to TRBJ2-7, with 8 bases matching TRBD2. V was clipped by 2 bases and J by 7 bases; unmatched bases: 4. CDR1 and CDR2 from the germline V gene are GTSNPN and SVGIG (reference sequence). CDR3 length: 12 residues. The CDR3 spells CAWSTGTSEQYF. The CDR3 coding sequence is TGTGCCTGGAGTACCGGGACTAGTGAGCAGTACTTC.

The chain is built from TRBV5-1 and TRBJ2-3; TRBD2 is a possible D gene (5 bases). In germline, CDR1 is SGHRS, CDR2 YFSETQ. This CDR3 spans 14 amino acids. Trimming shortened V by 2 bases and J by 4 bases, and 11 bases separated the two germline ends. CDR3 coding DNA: TGCGCCAGCAGCTTATCGTCGGGGTCAGATACGCAGTATTTT. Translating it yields CASSLSSGSDTQYF.

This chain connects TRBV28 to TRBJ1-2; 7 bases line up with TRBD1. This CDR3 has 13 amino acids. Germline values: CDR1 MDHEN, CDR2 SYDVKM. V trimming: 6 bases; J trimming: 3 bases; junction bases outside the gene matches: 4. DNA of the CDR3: TGTGCCAGCAGCGGGGACAGATACTATGGCTACACCTTC. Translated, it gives CASSGDRYYGYTF.

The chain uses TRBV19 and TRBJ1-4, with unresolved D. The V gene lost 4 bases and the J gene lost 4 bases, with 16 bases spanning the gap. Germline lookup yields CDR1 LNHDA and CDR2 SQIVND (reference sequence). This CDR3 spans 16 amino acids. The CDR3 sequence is CASSRASTSSNEKLFF. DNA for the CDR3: TGTGCCAGTAGTAGAGCTTCGACAAGCAGTAATGAAAAACTGTTTTTT. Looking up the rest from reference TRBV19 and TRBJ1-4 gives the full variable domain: DGGITQSPKYLFRKEGQNVTLSCEQNLNHDAMYWYRQDPGQGLRLIYYSQIVNDFQKGDIAEGYSVSREKKESFPLTVTSAQKNPTAFYLCASSRASTSSNEKLFFGSGTQLSVL.

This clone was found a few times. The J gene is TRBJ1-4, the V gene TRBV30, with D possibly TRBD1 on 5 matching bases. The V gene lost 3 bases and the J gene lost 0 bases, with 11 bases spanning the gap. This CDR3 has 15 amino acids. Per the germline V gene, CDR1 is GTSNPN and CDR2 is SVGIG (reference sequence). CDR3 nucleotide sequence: TGTGCCTGGAGAGACAGAGCGTCAACTAATGAAAAACTGTTTTTT. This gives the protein CAWRDRASTNEKLFF.

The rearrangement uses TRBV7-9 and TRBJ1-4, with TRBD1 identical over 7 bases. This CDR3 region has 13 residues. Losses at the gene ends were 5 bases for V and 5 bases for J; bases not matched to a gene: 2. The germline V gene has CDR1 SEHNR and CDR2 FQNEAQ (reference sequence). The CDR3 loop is CASSGQVNEKLFF. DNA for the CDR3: TGTGCCAGCAGCGGACAGGTGAATGAAAAACTGTTTTTT.

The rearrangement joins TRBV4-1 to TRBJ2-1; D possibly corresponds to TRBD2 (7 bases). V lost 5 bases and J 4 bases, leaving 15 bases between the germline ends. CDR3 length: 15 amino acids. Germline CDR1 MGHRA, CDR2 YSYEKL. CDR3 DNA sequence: TGCGCCAGCAGCGGGGGGGGCAGGCTTTACAATGAGCAGTTCTTC. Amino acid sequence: CASSGGGRLYNEQFF.

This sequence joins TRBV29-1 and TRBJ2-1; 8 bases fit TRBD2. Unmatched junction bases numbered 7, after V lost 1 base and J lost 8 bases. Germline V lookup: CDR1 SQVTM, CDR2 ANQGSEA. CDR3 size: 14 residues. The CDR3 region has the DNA TGCAGCGTTGAAGTAGCGGGGTCGACCCATGAGCAGTTCTTC. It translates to CSVEVAGSTHEQFF.

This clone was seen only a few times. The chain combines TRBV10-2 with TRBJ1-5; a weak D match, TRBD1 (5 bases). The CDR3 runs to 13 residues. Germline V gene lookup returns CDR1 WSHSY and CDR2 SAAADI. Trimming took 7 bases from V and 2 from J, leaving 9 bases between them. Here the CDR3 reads CASKTAGNQPQHF. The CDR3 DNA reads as TGCGCCAGCAAGACAGCCGGCAATCAGCCCCAGCATTTT.

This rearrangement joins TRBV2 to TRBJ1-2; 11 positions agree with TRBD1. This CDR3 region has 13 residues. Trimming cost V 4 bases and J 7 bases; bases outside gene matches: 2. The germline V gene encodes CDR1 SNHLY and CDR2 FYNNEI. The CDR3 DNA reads TGTGCCAGCAGTGGGACAGGGGGCTCTGGCTACACCTTC. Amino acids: CASSGTGGSGYTF.

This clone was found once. CDR3 residues: CATSSRGRGATDTQYF. DNA of the CDR3: TGTGCCACCAGCAGCCGGGGTCGAGGTGCCACAGATACGCAGTATTTT. This chain uses TRBV15 with TRBJ2-3, with D tentatively TRBD2 (5 bases). The V end lost 3 bases, the J end lost 2 bases, and 15 bases lay between the germline ends. The CDR3 is 16 residues long. Germline CDR1 is LNHNV and CDR2 is YYDKDF (reference sequence).